What follows are 22 T cell receptor beta chains derived from one specimen sequenced in a study of graft-versus-host responses after intestinal transplantation. For these TCRs, the target antigens are not known. Clones were sequenced by immunoSEQ multiplex PCR, and TCRdb holds only the in-frame ones, with some missing. Here the sample spans some 86,000 clones, around nine tenths being singletons. The sample in question was unstimulated CD8+ T cells sorted from spleen or lymph node cells, obtained before intestinal transplant. These receptors were collected from a human donor who received an intestinal transplant.

The chain carries TRBV10-3 and TRBJ2-5; D may correspond to TRBD1 or TRBD2 (5 bases each). TRBJ2-7 matches the DNA end more closely, so the J call is doubtful. This CDR3 comprises 15 residues. Looked up from germline, CDR1 is ENHRY and CDR2 is SYGVKD. This CDR3 reads CAISVGGPATYEQYF. In DNA, the CDR3 is TGTGCCATCAGTGTTGGGGGTCCGGCAACCTACGAGCAGTACTTC.

The V call is TRBV10-2, the J call TRBJ2-1; 12 positions agree with TRBD2. V trimming: 8 bases; J trimming: 9 bases; junction bases outside the gene matches: 11. The CDR3 extends over 15 amino acids. Germline-derived CDR1 and CDR2 are WSHSY and SAAADI. CDR3 amino acids: CASCGTSGRLGEQFF. CDR3 coding DNA: TGCGCCAGCTGCGGGACTAGCGGGCGATTGGGTGAGCAGTTCTTC.

The chain recombines TRBV7-9 with TRBJ2-5; D perhaps matches TRBD1 (5 bases). V dropped 1 base and J dropped 2 bases, with 17 bases sitting between them. Germline-derived CDR1 and CDR2 are SEHNR and FQNEAQ (reference sequence). This CDR3 comprises 17 residues. CDR3 residues: CASSLVGRGKGQETQYF. CDR3 coding DNA: TGTGCCAGCAGCTTAGTTGGAAGGGGCAAGGGACAAGAGACCCAGTACTTC.

The V call is TRBV19, the J call TRBJ2-3; D not resolved. Per the germline V gene, CDR1 is LNHDA and CDR2 is SQIVND (reference sequence). This CDR3 is built from 14 residues. V was pared by 5 bases and J by 2 bases, with 11 bases between. The CDR3 sequence is CASSHGPPTDTQYF. Here the CDR3 DNA reads TGTGCCAGTAGTCATGGACCACCCACAGATACGCAGTATTTT.

The chain joins TRBV28 to TRBJ2-1, with D uncertain. Germline CDR1 is MDHEN and CDR2 is SYDVKM. Trimming took 2 bases from V and 2 from J, leaving 4 bases between them. The CDR3 runs 13 residues. The CDR3 here is CASSLGAYNEQFF. The CDR3 DNA is TGTGCCAGCAGTTTAGGAGCCTACAATGAGCAGTTCTTC.

V gene TRBV6-1 combines with J gene TRBJ2-5, with D uncertain. Germline V CDR1 and CDR2: MNHNS, SASEGT. The V and J ends lost 11 bases and 5 bases respectively, with 12 bases between them. This CDR3 has 11 amino acids. The CDR3 is CAVEVGETQYF. The CDR3 nucleotides are TGTGCCGTTGAAGTGGGGGAGACCCAGTACTTC.

The rearrangement joins TRBV5-4 to TRBJ1-1; TRBD1 is a possible D gene (6 bases). The CDR3 runs to 17 residues. Trimming left V 0 bases short and J 1 base short, with 16 bases between. From germline, CDR1 is SGHNT and CDR2 YYREEE (reference sequence). CDR3: CASSLVGAVPKNTEAFF. The DNA for the CDR3 is TGTGCCAGCAGCTTGGTGGGGGCAGTTCCGAAGAACACTGAAGCTTTCTTT.

The chain uses TRBV6-1 and TRBJ2-7, with 7 bases aligning to TRBD2. The CDR3 extends over 17 amino acids. V gave up 2 bases and J gave up 3 bases; unmatched junction bases: 13. Germline CDR1 reads MNHNS; CDR2 reads SASEGT. The CDR3 loop reads CASSEWIQWGGFYEQYF. CDR3 nucleotides: TGTGCCAGCAGTGAATGGATTCAGTGGGGAGGGTTCTACGAGCAGTACTTC.

This clone came up once. The chain employs TRBV6-1 and TRBJ2-5, with TRBD1 identical over 10 bases. The CDR3 extends over 15 amino acids. Germline V gene sequence: CDR1 MNHNS, CDR2 SASEGT. Germline trimming cut 6 bases from V and 5 bases from J; bases unmatched to any gene: 9. The CDR3 region is CASSPLTGGVETQYF. The CDR3, as DNA: TGTGCCAGCAGCCCATTGACAGGGGGCGTTGAGACCCAGTACTTC.

J is TRBJ1-5 and V is TRBV7-3, with 9 bases matching TRBD1. In germline, CDR1 is SGHTA, CDR2 FQGTGA. The ends lost 2 bases at V and 0 bases at J; junction bases unmatched: 11. The CDR3 length is 19 residues. CDR3 region: CASSLLRTGAVYSNQPQHF. DNA for the CDR3: TGTGCCAGCAGCTTACTTAGGACAGGGGCGGTATATAGCAATCAGCCCCAGCATTTT.

V and J are TRBV21-1 and TRBJ2-7; TRBD2 is taken as the D call from the table, unchecked against the DNA. TRBV21-1 is a pseudogene. The CDR3 runs 14 residues. CDR3: CASSKTSGSYEQYF. The CDR3 region has the DNA TGTGCCAGCAGCAAAACTAGCGGCTCCTACGAGCAGTACTTC.

Worth noting for this clone: The junction differs from germline at one of its ends, possibly a read error. The chain is built from TRBV4-1 and TRBJ1-6; 8 bases agree with TRBD1. The CDR3 extends over 15 amino acids. Per the germline V gene, CDR1 is MGHRA and CDR2 is YSYEKL. The CDR3 region has the DNA TGCACCAGCAGCCAAGATTCACAGGGGGATTCACCCCTCCACTTT. It specifies CTSSQDSQGDSPLHF.

This chain connects TRBV6-1 to TRBJ1-5; D remains ambiguous. Germline CDR1 is MNHNS and CDR2 is SASEGT. Trimming left V 3 bases short and J 2 bases short, with 2 bases between. The CDR3 totals 12 residues. CDR3 amino acids: CASSEGNQPQHF. DNA of the CDR3: TGTGCCAGCAGTGAGGGCAATCAGCCCCAGCATTTT.

This clone was counted a few times. The J gene is TRBJ1-1, the V gene TRBV6-6; D unclear. The V gene's germline CDR1 is MNHNY and CDR2 SVGAGI (reference sequence). V was trimmed by 10 bases and J by 4 bases, leaving 16 bases between them. The CDR3 is 13 residues long. In nucleotides, the CDR3 is TGTGCCATTCGAGCGGATAGTGGCACTGAAGCTTTCTTT. Protein: CAIRADSGTEAFF.

The chain uses TRBV19 and TRBJ1-5; D uncertain. This CDR3 has 16 amino acids. Trimming removed 7 bases from V and 0 bases from J, with 16 bases in between. Germline CDR1 reads LNHDA; CDR2 reads SQIVND (reference sequence). The CDR3 region is CASIDSLGYSNQPQHF. The CDR3 nucleotides read TGTGCCAGTATTGATAGTCTGGGGTATAGCAATCAGCCCCAGCATTTT. The full variable domain, with the rest looked up from reference TRBV19 and TRBJ1-5, is DGGITQSPKYLFRKEGQNVTLSCEQNLNHDAMYWYRQDPGQGLRLIYYSQIVNDFQKGDIAEGYSVSREKKESFPLTVTSAQKNPTAFYLCASIDSLGYSNQPQHFGDGTRLSIL.

This rearrangement joins TRBV6-5 to TRBJ1-2; D is perhaps TRBD1 (6 bases). CDR3 size: 13 residues. The V gene's germline CDR1 is MNHEY and CDR2 SVGAGI. Trimming shortened V by 5 bases and J by 8 bases, and 15 bases separated the two germline ends. The CDR3 is CASSPRQEWGYTF. For the CDR3, the DNA is TGTGCCAGCAGTCCGAGACAGGAGTGGGGCTACACCTTC.

Only one count was recorded for this clone. The chain employs TRBV4-1 and TRBJ1-2; 9 bases match TRBD1. The V gene's germline CDR1 is MGHRA and CDR2 YSYEKL. Losses at the gene ends were 1 base for V and 7 bases for J; bases not matched to a gene: 4. The CDR3 runs to 14 residues. In nucleotides, the CDR3 is TGCGCCAGCAGCCAAGTCGGGGACAGGGTTGGCTACACCTTC. This sequence encodes CASSQVGDRVGYTF.

The chain recombines TRBV12-5 with TRBJ2-5, with 7 bases aligning to TRBD2. Germline V lookup: CDR1 LGHNT, CDR2 FRNRAP. The V gene end was trimmed by 4 bases and the J gene end by 5 bases; junction bases not matched to a gene: 7. The CDR3 extends over 14 amino acids. The CDR3 sequence is CASGYGLGGETQYF. DNA for the CDR3: TGTGCTAGTGGTTACGGACTAGGAGGGGAGACCCAGTACTTC.

The J gene is TRBJ1-1, the V gene TRBV13; no firm D call. The CDR3 covers 12 residues. Germline loops: CDR1 PRHDT, CDR2 FYEKMQ (reference sequence). V was shortened by 7 bases and J by 9 bases, with 15 bases between the two germline ends. This chain's CDR3 is CASKDGAGKAFF. The CDR3 DNA sequence: TGTGCCAGCAAGGACGGTGCGGGGAAAGCTTTCTTT.

The chain couples TRBV2 to TRBJ2-1; 11 nucleotides align to TRBD2. CDR1 is SNHLY, CDR2 FYNNEI, per germline. J gave up 3 bases and V 5 bases, and 9 bases lay outside the gene matches. CDR3 length: 17 residues. Written as DNA, the CDR3 is TGTGCCAGCAGTCTAGATTTAGCGGGAGGGAACTACAATGAGCAGTTCTTC. It translates to CASSLDLAGGNYNEQFF.

As regards this clone: A junction boundary mismatches the germline segment, possibly from a read error. This chain uses TRBV9 with TRBJ2-7; maybe TRBD1 (6 bases). CDR3 length: 15 amino acids. Germline CDR1 and CDR2: SGDLS and YYNGEE. CDR3 nucleotide sequence: TGTGCCAGCAGCCCCAGGACAGTTCCCTCCCACGAGCAGTACTTC. Encoded protein: CASSPRTVPSHEQYF.

As DNA, the CDR3 is TGCAGCGTTGCGGGGTCACCCCAAGGAGGAAACACCATATATTTT. Its translation: CSVAGSPQGGNTIYF. This rearrangement joins TRBV29-1 to TRBJ1-3, with D unclear. The CDR3 length is 15 residues. The ends were cut back, 4 bases at V and 4 bases at J, with 17 bases in the middle. Germline loops: CDR1 SQVTM, CDR2 ANQGSEA.